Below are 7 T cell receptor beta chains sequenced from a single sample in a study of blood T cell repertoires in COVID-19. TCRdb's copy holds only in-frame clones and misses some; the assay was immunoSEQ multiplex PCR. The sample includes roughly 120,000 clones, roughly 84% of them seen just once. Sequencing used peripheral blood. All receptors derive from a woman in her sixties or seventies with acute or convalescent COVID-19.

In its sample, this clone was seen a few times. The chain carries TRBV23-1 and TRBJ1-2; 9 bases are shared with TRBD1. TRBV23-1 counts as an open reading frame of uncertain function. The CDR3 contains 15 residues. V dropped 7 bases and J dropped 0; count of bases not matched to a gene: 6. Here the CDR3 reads CASTRGQGSNYGYTF. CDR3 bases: TGCGCCAGCACCCGAGGACAGGGGTCTAACTATGGCTACACCTTC.

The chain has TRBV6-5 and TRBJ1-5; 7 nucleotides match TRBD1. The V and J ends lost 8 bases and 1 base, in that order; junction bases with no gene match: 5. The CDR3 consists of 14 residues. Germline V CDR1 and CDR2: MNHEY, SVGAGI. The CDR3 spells CASSDRESNQPQHF. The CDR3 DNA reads TGTGCCAGCTCAGACAGGGAGAGCAATCAGCCCCAGCATTTT.

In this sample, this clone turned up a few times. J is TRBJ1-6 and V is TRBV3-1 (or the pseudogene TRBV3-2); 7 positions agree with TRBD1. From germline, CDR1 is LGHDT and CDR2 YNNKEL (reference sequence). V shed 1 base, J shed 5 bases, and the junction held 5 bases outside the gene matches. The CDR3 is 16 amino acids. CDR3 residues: CASSQGGRGNNSPLHF. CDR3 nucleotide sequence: TGTGCCAGCAGCCAAGGAGGCAGGGGGAATAATTCACCCCTCCACTTT.

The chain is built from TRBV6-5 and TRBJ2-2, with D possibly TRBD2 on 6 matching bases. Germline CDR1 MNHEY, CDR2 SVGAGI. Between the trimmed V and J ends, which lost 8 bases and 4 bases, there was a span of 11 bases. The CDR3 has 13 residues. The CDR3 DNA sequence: TGTGCCAGCTTTCCGGGACTCACCGGGGAGCTGTTTTTT. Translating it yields CASFPGLTGELFF.

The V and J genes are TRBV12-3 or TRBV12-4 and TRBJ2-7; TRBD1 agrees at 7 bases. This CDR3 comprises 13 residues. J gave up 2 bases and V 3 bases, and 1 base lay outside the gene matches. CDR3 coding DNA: TGTGCCAGCAGTTTTGACAGGGCCTACGAGCAGTACTTC. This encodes CASSFDRAYEQYF.

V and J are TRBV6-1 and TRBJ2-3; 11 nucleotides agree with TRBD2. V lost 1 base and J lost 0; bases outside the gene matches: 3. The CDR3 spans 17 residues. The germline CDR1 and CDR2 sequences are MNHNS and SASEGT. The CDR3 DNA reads TGTGCCAGCAGTGAAGGGACTAGCGGGTCTAGCACAGATACGCAGTATTTT. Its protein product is CASSEGTSGSSTDTQYF.

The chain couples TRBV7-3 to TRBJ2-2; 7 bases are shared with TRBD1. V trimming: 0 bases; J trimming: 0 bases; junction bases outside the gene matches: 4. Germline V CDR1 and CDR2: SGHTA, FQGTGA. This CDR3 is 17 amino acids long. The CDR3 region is CASSLTLGTANTGELFF. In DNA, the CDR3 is TGTGCCAGCAGCTTAACGTTAGGGACAGCGAACACCGGGGAGCTGTTTTTT.